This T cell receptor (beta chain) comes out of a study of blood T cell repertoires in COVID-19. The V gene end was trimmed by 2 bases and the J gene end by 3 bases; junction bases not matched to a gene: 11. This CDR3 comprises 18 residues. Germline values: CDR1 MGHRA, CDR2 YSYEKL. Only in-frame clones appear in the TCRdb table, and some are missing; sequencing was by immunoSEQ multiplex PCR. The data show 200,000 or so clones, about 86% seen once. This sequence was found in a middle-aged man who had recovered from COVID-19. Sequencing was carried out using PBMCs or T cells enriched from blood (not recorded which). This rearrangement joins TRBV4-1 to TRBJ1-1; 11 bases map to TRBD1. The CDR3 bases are TGCGCCAGCAGCCAACGTGGGACAGGGGGGGCTCCGGACACTGAAGCTTTCTTT. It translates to CASSQRGTGGAPDTEAFF.